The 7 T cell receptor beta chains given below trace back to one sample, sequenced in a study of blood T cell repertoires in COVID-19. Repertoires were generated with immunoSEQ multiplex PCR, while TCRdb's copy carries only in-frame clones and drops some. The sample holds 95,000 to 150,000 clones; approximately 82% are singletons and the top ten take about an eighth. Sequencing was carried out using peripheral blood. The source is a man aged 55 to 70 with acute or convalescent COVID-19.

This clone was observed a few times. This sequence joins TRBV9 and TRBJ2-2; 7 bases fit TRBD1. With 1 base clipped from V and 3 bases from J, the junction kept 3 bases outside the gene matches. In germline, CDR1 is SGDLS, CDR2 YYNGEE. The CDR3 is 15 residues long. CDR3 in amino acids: CASSVTTGDTGELFF. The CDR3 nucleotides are TGTGCCAGCAGCGTAACCACAGGGGACACCGGGGAGCTGTTTTTT.

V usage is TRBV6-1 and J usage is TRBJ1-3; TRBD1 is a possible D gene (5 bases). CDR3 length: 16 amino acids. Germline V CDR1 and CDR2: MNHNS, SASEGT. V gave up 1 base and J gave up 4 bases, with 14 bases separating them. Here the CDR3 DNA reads TGTGCCAGCAGTGAAGGGAGTTGGGGCACGGGAAACACCATATATTTT. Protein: CASSEGSWGTGNTIYF.

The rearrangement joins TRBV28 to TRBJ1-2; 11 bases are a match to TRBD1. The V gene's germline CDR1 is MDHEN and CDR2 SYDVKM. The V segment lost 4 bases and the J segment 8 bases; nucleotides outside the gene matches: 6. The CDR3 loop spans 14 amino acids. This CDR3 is CASSSLGQGAGYTF. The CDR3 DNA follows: TGTGCCAGCAGTTCGCTAGGACAGGGGGCGGGCTACACCTTC.

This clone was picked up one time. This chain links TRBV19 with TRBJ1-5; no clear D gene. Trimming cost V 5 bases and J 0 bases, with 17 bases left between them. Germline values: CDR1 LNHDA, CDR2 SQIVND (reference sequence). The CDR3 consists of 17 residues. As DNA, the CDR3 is TGTGCCAGTAGTTCATCTTCGGACTTCAGTAGCAATCAGCCCCAGCATTTT. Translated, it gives CASSSSSDFSSNQPQHF.

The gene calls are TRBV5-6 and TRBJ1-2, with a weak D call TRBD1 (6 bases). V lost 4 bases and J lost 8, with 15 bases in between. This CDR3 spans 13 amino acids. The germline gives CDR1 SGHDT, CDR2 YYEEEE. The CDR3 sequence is CASSPGGGQGYTF. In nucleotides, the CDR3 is TGTGCCAGCAGCCCCGGGGGGGGGCAAGGCTACACCTTC.

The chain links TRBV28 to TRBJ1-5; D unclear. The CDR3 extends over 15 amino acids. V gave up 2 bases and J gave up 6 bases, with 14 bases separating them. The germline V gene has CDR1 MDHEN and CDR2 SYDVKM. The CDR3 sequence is CASSLPNSGSQPQHF. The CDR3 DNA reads TGTGCCAGCAGTTTACCGAACAGCGGGAGTCAGCCCCAGCATTTT.

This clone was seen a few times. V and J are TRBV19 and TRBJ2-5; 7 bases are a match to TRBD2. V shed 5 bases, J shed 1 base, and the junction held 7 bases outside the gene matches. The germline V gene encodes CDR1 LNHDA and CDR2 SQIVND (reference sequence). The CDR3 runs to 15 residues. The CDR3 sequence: CASSRISGAQETQYF. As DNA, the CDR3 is TGTGCCAGTAGTCGAATCAGCGGGGCCCAAGAGACCCAGTACTTC.